This TCR beta chain was captured by sequencing in a study of blood T cell repertoires in COVID-19. About the study: Collection of acute and convalescent COVID-19 samples took place in the United States, Italy and Spain.

Generated by immunoSEQ multiplex PCR, the TCRdb table keeps only in-frame clones and is missing some. The sample includes approximately 190,000 clones, around 84% of them seen just once. This TCR came from a man aged 25-45 years with active or convalescent COVID-19. The specimen was peripheral blood.

The CDR3 reads CASRDRGLGNEQFF. CDR3 sequence (DNA): TGCGCCAGCAGAGACAGGGGGCTAGGAAATGAGCAGTTCTTC. The V and J genes are TRBV5-1 and TRBJ2-1; 10 bases are shared with TRBD1. CDR1 is SGHRS, CDR2 YFSETQ, per germline. With 5 bases clipped from V and 7 bases from J, the junction kept 6 bases outside the gene matches. The CDR3 length is 14 residues.